The sample holds one count of the clone carrying this T cell receptor beta chain. Recovered status applied to Cohort 3 donors who had two consecutive negative PCRs. It also applied to those with clearance or with symptom resolution. This specimen belongs to a study of blood T cell repertoires in COVID-19. The data were produced by immunoSEQ multiplex PCR, yet TCRdb's version contains in-frame clones alone and is incomplete. The sample has 250,000 to 400,000 clones, around 87% seen once; the top ten hold 5.3%. Trimming left V 7 bases short and J 1 base short, with 22 bases between. The CDR3 sequence is 17 residues long.

This chain joins TRBV23-1 and TRBJ1-2, with a tentative D call TRBD1 (6 bases). TRBV23-1 is an open reading frame, and its role is uncertain. Specimen: PBMCs or T cells enriched from blood (not recorded which). The receptor comes from a woman between 25 and 40 years old who had recovered from COVID-19. CDR3 sequence (DNA): TGCGCCAGCACCCAACAGGGATTCCCGACGTTTAACTATGGCTACACCTTC. It yields the protein CASTQQGFPTFNYGYTF.